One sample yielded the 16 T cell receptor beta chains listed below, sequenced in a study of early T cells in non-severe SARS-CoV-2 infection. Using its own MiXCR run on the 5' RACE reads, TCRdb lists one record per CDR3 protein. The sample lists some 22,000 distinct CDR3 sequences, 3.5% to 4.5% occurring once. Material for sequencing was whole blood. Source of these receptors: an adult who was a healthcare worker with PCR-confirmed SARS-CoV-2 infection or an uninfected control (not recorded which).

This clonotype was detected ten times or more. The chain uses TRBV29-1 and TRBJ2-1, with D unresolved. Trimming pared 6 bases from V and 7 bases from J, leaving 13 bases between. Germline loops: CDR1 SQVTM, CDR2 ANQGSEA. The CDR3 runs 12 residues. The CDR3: CSVRPQKNEQFF. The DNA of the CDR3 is TGCAGCGTAAGACCACAGAAAAATGAGCAGTTCTTC.

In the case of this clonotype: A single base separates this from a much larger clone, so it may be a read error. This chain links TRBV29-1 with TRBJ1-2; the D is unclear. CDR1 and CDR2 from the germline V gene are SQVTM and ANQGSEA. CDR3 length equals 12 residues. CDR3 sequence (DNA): TGCAGAGCCCCGGACGGTCTCTATGGCTACACCTTC. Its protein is CRAPDGLYGYTF.

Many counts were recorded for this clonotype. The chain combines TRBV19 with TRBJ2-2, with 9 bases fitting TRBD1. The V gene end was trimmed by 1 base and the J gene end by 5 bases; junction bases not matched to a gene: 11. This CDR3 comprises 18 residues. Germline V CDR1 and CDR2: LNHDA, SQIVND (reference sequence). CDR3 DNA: TGTGCCAGTAGTATAGTAGGCCCGGGACAGGGCCAAACCGGGGAGCTGTTTTTT. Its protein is CASSIVGPGQGQTGELFF. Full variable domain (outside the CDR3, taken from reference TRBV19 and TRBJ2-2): DGGITQSPKYLFRKEGQNVTLSCEQNLNHDAMYWYRQDPGQGLRLIYYSQIVNDFQKGDIAEGYSVSREKKESFPLTVTSAQKNPTAFYLCASSIVGPGQGQTGELFFGEGSRLTVL.

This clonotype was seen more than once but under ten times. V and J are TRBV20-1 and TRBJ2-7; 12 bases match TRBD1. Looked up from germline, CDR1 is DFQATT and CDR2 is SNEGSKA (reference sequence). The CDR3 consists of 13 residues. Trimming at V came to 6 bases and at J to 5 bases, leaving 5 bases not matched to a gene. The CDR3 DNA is TGCAGTGCGGAGGGACAGGGGGCTAACGAGCAGTACTTC. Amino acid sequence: CSAEGQGANEQYF.

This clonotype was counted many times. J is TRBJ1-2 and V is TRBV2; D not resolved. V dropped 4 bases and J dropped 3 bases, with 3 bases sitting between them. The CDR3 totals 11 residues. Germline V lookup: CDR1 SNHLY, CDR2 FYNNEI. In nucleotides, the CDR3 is TGTGCCAGCAGTGGGGACTATGGCTACACCTTC. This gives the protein CASSGDYGYTF.

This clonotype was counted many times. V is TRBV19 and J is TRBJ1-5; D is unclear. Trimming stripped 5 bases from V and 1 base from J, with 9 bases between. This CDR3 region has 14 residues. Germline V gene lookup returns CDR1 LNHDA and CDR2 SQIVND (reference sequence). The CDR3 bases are TGTGCCAGTAGTTCAAGGATCAGCAATCAGCCCCAGCATTTT. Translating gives CASSSRISNQPQHF.

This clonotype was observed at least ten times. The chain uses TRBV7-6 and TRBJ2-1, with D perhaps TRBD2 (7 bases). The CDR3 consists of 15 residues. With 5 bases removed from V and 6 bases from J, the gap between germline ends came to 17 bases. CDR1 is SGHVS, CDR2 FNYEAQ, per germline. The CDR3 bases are TGTGCCAGCAGCCTCAGGTGGGGGGGCCGCAATGAGCAGTTCTTC. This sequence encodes CASSLRWGGRNEQFF. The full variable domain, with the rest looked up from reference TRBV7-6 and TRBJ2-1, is GAGVSQSPRYKVTKRGQDVALRCDPISGHVSLYWYRQALGQGPEFLTYFNYEAQQDKSGLPNDRFSAERPEGSISTLTIQRTEQRDSAMYRCASSLRWGGRNEQFFGPGTRLTVL.

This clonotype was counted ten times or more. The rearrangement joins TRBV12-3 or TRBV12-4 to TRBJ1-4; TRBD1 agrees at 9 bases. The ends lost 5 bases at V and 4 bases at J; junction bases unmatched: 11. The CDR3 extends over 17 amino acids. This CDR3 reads CASSQYTGGAGNEKLFF. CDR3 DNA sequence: TGTGCCAGCAGTCAATACACAGGGGGCGCTGGTAATGAAAAACTGTTTTTT.

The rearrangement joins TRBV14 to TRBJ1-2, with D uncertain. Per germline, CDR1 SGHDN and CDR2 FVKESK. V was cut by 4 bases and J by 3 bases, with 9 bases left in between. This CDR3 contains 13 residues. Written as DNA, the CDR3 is TGTGCCAGCAGCCCCGGGGTTCACTATGGCTACACCTTC. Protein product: CASSPGVHYGYTF.

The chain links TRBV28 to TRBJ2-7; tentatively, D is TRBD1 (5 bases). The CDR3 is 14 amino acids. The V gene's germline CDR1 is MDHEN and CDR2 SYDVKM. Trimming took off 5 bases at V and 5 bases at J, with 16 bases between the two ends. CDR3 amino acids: CASSPPNRPHEQYF. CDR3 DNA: TGTGCCAGCAGTCCCCCAAACAGGCCTCACGAGCAGTACTTC.

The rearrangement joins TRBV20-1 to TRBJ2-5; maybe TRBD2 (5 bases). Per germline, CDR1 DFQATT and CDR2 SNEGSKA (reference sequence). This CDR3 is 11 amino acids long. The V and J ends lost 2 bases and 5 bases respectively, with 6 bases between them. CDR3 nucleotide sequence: TGCAGTGCTAGAAGGGAGGAGACCCAGTACTTC. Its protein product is CSARREETQYF.

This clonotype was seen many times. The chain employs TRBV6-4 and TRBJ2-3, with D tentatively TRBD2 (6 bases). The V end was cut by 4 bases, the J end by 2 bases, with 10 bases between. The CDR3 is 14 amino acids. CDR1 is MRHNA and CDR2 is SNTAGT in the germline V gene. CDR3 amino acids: CASSGGGDTDTQYF. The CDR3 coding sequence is TGTGCCAGCAGTGGCGGCGGGGACACAGATACGCAGTATTTT.

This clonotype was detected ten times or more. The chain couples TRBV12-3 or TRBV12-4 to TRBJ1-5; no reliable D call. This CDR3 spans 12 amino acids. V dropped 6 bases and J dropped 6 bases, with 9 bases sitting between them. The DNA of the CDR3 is TGTGCCAGCAGCAGCTCAGTTCAGCCCCAGCATTTT. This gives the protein CASSSSVQPQHF.

The CDR3 bases are TGTGCCTCCCGCGGGGGGTATCAGCCCCAGCATTTT. Residues: CASRGGYQPQHF. The V gene is TRBV19, the J gene TRBJ1-5; D may be TRBD1 (5 bases). CDR1 LNHDA and CDR2 SQIVND come from the germline V gene (reference sequence). Trimming cost V 11 bases and J 5 bases, with 13 bases left between them. The CDR3 length is 12 residues. The whole variable domain, filled in from reference TRBV19 and TRBJ1-5, reads DGGITQSPKYLFRKEGQNVTLSCEQNLNHDAMYWYRQDPGQGLRLIYYSQIVNDFQKGDIAEGYSVSREKKESFPLTVTSAQKNPTAFYLCASRGGYQPQHFGDGTRLSIL.

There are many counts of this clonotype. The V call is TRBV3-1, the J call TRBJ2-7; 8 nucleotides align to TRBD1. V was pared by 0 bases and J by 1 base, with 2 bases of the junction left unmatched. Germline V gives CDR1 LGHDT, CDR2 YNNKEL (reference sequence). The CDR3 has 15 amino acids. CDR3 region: CASSQDGQGSYEQYF. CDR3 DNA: TGTGCCAGCAGCCAAGATGGACAGGGTTCCTACGAGCAGTACTTC.

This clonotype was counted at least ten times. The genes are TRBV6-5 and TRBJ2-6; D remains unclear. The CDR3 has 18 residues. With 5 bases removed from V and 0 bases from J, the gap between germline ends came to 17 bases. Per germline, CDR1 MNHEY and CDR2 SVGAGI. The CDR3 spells CASSPHQPSGSGANVLTF. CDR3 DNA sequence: TGTGCCAGCAGTCCCCACCAGCCGTCAGGCTCTGGGGCCAACGTCCTGACTTTC.